This is a list of T cell receptor beta chains from one sample in a study of blood T cell repertoires in COVID-19. Method: immunoSEQ multiplex PCR; TCRdb's copy keeps in-frame clones and lacks some. The sample carries some 300,000 clones, 88% recorded once. The specimen was PBMCs or T cells enriched from blood (not recorded which). The receptors come from a woman in her sixties or seventies in a cohort exposed to, infected with or recovered from COVID-19 (not recorded which). CDR3s include the opening cysteine and the closing phenylalanine or tryptophan. The D gene is left open where the match is weak. Part of the rows lack a size; the others show once, few, many or a class for expanded clones.

D gene: NA; CDR3 length: 12; J gene: TRBJ1-5; V gene: TRBV19; clone size: NA; CDR3 protein: CASRVRVQPQHF; CDR3 DNA: TGTGCCAGTAGGGTCAGGGTCCAGCCCCAGCATTTT
D gene: TRBD1; CDR3 length: 14; J gene: TRBJ1-1; V gene: TRBV19; clone size: NA; CDR3 protein: CASSKRGAGGEAFF; CDR3 DNA: TGTGCCAGTAGTAAGAGAGGGGCAGGGGGGGAAGCTTTCTTT
D gene: NA; CDR3 length: 13; J gene: TRBJ2-7; V gene: TRBV5-1; clone size: NA; CDR3 protein: CASSLDGVYEQYF; CDR3 DNA: TGCGCCAGCAGCTTGGACGGGGTCTACGAGCAGTACTTC
D gene: NA; CDR3 length: 15; J gene: TRBJ2-3; V gene: TRBV5-1; clone size: NA; CDR3 protein: CASSFEGVRRDTQYF; CDR3 DNA: TGCGCCAGCAGCTTCGAGGGAGTACGTCGTGATACGCAGTATTTT
D gene: TRBD2; CDR3 length: 14; J gene: TRBJ2-7; V gene: TRBV9; clone size: few; CDR3 protein: CASSATSGAGEQYF; CDR3 DNA: TGTGCCAGCAGCGCGACTAGCGGGGCGGGGGAGCAGTACTTC
D gene: TRBD1; CDR3 length: 15; J gene: TRBJ1-6; V gene: TRBV28; clone size: NA; CDR3 protein: CASSRGQVNNSPLHF; CDR3 DNA: TGTGCCAGCAGTCGTGGACAGGTCAATAATTCACCCCTCCACTTT
D gene: NA; CDR3 length: 16; J gene: TRBJ2-1; V gene: TRBV7-8; clone size: NA; CDR3 protein: CASSPQSGGSYNEQFF; CDR3 DNA: TGTGCCAGCAGCCCCCAGTCGGGTGGGTCTTACAATGAGCAGTTCTTC
D gene: TRBD2; CDR3 length: 15; J gene: TRBJ2-1; V gene: TRBV30; clone size: NA; CDR3 protein: CAWSSGLARDNEQFF; CDR3 DNA: TGTGCCTGGAGTTCGGGACTAGCGCGGGACAATGAGCAGTTCTTC
D gene: TRBD2; CDR3 length: 14; J gene: TRBJ2-5; V gene: TRBV5-1; clone size: NA; CDR3 protein: CASSSREDQETQYF; CDR3 DNA: TGCGCCAGCAGCTCGCGGGAGGACCAAGAGACCCAGTACTTC
D gene: TRBD1; CDR3 length: 14; J gene: TRBJ1-4; V gene: TRBV10-1; clone size: NA; CDR3 protein: CASGNRGANEKLFF; CDR3 DNA: TGCGCCAGCGGTAACAGGGGAGCTAATGAAAAACTGTTTTTT
D gene: NA; CDR3 length: 14; J gene: TRBJ1-1; V gene: TRBV7-9; clone size: NA; CDR3 protein: CASSRERANTEAFF; CDR3 DNA: TGTGCCAGCAGCCGGGAGAGGGCGAACACTGAAGCTTTCTTT
D gene: NA; CDR3 length: 12; J gene: TRBJ1-5; V gene: TRBV11-2; clone size: NA; CDR3 protein: CASSLGVGQQHF; CDR3 DNA: TGTGCCAGCAGCCTAGGGGTGGGGCAGCAGCATTTT
D gene: NA; CDR3 length: 15; J gene: TRBJ2-1; V gene: TRBV5-1; clone size: NA; CDR3 protein: CASSADGSSYNEQFF; CDR3 DNA: TGCGCCAGCAGCGCCGACGGGAGCTCCTACAATGAGCAGTTCTTC
D gene: TRBD1; CDR3 length: 14; J gene: TRBJ1-2; V gene: TRBV18; clone size: NA; CDR3 protein: CASSRDRENYGYTF; CDR3 DNA: TGTGCCAGCTCACGGGACAGGGAGAACTATGGCTACACCTTC
D gene: NA; CDR3 length: 14; J gene: TRBJ2-5; V gene: TRBV5-1; clone size: few; CDR3 protein: CASSRGQQQETQYF; CDR3 DNA: TGCGCCAGCAGCCGCGGACAGCAGCAAGAGACCCAGTACTTC
D gene: NA; CDR3 length: 13; J gene: TRBJ2-1; V gene: TRBV10-3; clone size: NA; CDR3 protein: CAISESGGGEQFF; CDR3 DNA: TGTGCCATCAGTGAGTCGGGGGGAGGTGAGCAGTTCTTC
D gene: TRBD1; CDR3 length: 14; J gene: TRBJ1-2; V gene: TRBV23-1; clone size: NA; CDR3 protein: CASSQLGTGDGYTF; CDR3 DNA: TGCGCCAGCAGTCAATTAGGGACAGGGGACGGCTACACCTTC
D gene: NA; CDR3 length: 14; J gene: TRBJ1-3; V gene: TRBV9; clone size: NA; CDR3 protein: CASSPRGLGNTIYF; CDR3 DNA: TGTGCCAGCAGCCCACGGGGTCTTGGAAACACCATATATTTT
D gene: TRBD1; CDR3 length: 16; J gene: TRBJ2-3; V gene: TRBV7-3; clone size: NA; CDR3 protein: CASSRQTGDRKDTQYF; CDR3 DNA: TGTGCCAGCAGCCGCCAGACAGGGGACAGGAAAGATACGCAGTATTTT
D gene: TRBD2; CDR3 length: 16; J gene: TRBJ2-3; V gene: TRBV4-3; clone size: NA; CDR3 protein: CASSPGSGVRTDTQYF; CDR3 DNA: TGCGCCAGCAGCCCGGGGAGCGGGGTAAGGACAGATACGCAGTATTTT
D gene: TRBD1; CDR3 length: 13; J gene: TRBJ2-7; V gene: TRBV10-1; clone size: NA; CDR3 protein: CASSLGQGYEQYF; CDR3 DNA: TGCGCCAGCAGCCTTGGACAGGGCTACGAGCAGTACTTC
D gene: TRBD1; CDR3 length: 15; J gene: TRBJ2-5; V gene: TRBV5-1; clone size: once; CDR3 protein: CASSLGLRGQETQYF; CDR3 DNA: TGCGCCAGCAGCTTGGGTCTCAGGGGGCAGGAGACCCAGTACTTC
D gene: TRBD2; CDR3 length: 16; J gene: TRBJ2-2; V gene: TRBV14; clone size: NA; CDR3 protein: CASSHLSGVNTGELFF; CDR3 DNA: TGTGCCAGCAGCCACCTTAGCGGGGTGAACACCGGGGAGCTGTTTTTT
D gene: NA; CDR3 length: 14; J gene: TRBJ2-1; V gene: TRBV30; clone size: NA; CDR3 protein: CAWNGGALYDEQFF; CDR3 DNA: TGTGCCTGGAACGGCGGGGCCTTATACGATGAGCAGTTCTTC
D gene: NA; CDR3 length: 13; J gene: TRBJ1-2; V gene: TRBV30; clone size: NA; CDR3 protein: CAWSVQTAGGYTF; CDR3 DNA: TGTGCCTGGAGTGTACAGACTGCGGGGGGCTACACCTTC
D gene: TRBD1; CDR3 length: 15; J gene: TRBJ2-5; V gene: TRBV6-5; clone size: once; CDR3 protein: CASSYRGDSQETQYF; CDR3 DNA: TGTGCCAGCAGTTACCGAGGGGACAGCCAAGAGACCCAGTACTTC
D gene: NA; CDR3 length: 12; J gene: TRBJ2-7; V gene: TRBV2; clone size: NA; CDR3 protein: CASRQDTYEQYF; CDR3 DNA: TGTGCCAGCAGACAAGATACCTACGAGCAGTACTTC
D gene: NA; CDR3 length: 15; J gene: TRBJ1-4; V gene: TRBV27; clone size: NA; CDR3 protein: CASSFEGNTNEKLFF; CDR3 DNA: TGTGCCAGCAGTTTCGAGGGCAACACTAATGAAAAACTGTTTTTT
D gene: NA; CDR3 length: 11; J gene: TRBJ2-1; V gene: TRBV28; clone size: NA; CDR3 protein: CASRTDNEQFF; CDR3 DNA: TGTGCCAGCCGGACTGACAATGAGCAGTTCTTC
D gene: NA; CDR3 length: 15; J gene: TRBJ1-2; V gene: TRBV24-1; clone size: NA; CDR3 protein: CATSDQTGSPYGYTF; CDR3 DNA: TGTGCCACCAGTGATCAAACAGGGTCCCCCTATGGCTACACCTTC
D gene: TRBD2; CDR3 length: 21; J gene: TRBJ2-2; V gene: TRBV6-6; clone size: NA; CDR3 protein: CASSPKKGVWASGRATGELFF; CDR3 DNA: TGTGCCAGCAGCCCAAAGAAGGGGGTTTGGGCTAGCGGGAGGGCTACCGGGGAGCTGTTTTTT
D gene: NA; CDR3 length: 15; J gene: TRBJ2-3; V gene: TRBV14; clone size: NA; CDR3 protein: CASSLMRASTDTQYF; CDR3 DNA: TGTGCCAGCAGCCTTATGCGTGCTAGCACAGATACGCAGTATTTT
D gene: TRBD2; CDR3 length: 15; J gene: TRBJ2-1; V gene: TRBV19; clone size: NA; CDR3 protein: CASNPTSGTGNEQFF; CDR3 DNA: TGTGCCAGTAACCCAACTAGCGGGACGGGCAATGAGCAGTTCTTC
D gene: NA; CDR3 length: 15; J gene: TRBJ1-6; V gene: TRBV7-2; clone size: NA; CDR3 protein: CASSQRDKYNSPLHF; CDR3 DNA: TGTGCCAGCAGCCAACGGGACAAGTATAATTCACCCCTCCACTTT
D gene: TRBD2; CDR3 length: 16; J gene: TRBJ2-1; V gene: TRBV28; clone size: many; CDR3 protein: CASSPSGRSSYNEQFF; CDR3 DNA: TGTGCCAGCTCCCCCAGCGGGAGGAGCTCCTACAATGAGCAGTTCTTC
D gene: NA; CDR3 length: 14; J gene: TRBJ1-6; V gene: TRBV7-9; clone size: NA; CDR3 protein: CASSLEQYNSPLHF; CDR3 DNA: TGTGCCAGCAGCTTAGAACAGTATAATTCACCCCTCCACTTT
D gene: TRBD1; CDR3 length: 13; J gene: TRBJ2-1; V gene: TRBV30; clone size: NA; CDR3 protein: CAWTLTGAGEQFF; CDR3 DNA: TGTGCCTGGACCCTGACAGGGGCCGGAGAGCAGTTCTTC
D gene: NA; CDR3 length: 14; J gene: TRBJ2-7; V gene: TRBV11-2; clone size: once; CDR3 protein: CASSTISGDYEQYF; CDR3 DNA: TGTGCCAGCAGCACCATATCCGGGGACTACGAGCAGTACTTC
D gene: NA; CDR3 length: 16; J gene: TRBJ1-2; V gene: TRBV5-1; clone size: NA; CDR3 protein: CASSKESRQRNYGYTF; CDR3 DNA: TGCGCCAGCAGCAAGGAAAGTAGGCAGAGGAACTATGGCTACACCTTC
D gene: NA; CDR3 length: 13; J gene: TRBJ1-1; V gene: TRBV7-9; clone size: NA; CDR3 protein: CASSLIPDSEAFF; CDR3 DNA: TGTGCCAGCAGCTTAATTCCGGACAGTGAAGCTTTCTTT
D gene: TRBD1; CDR3 length: 16; J gene: TRBJ2-5; V gene: TRBV5-1; clone size: NA; CDR3 protein: CASSLARTGYGETQYF; CDR3 DNA: TGCGCCAGCAGCTTGGCACGGACAGGGTATGGAGAGACCCAGTACTTC
D gene: NA; CDR3 length: 14; J gene: TRBJ2-2; V gene: TRBV2; clone size: NA; CDR3 protein: CASVRPGGTGELFF; CDR3 DNA: TGTGCCAGCGTTCGGCCGGGTGGCACCGGGGAGCTGTTTTTT
D gene: NA; CDR3 length: 13; J gene: TRBJ1-4; V gene: TRBV28; clone size: NA; CDR3 protein: CASRGQGREKLFF; CDR3 DNA: TGTGCCAGCAGGGGGCAGGGGCGTGAAAAACTGTTTTTT
D gene: TRBD2; CDR3 length: 14; J gene: TRBJ2-7; V gene: TRBV7-9; clone size: NA; CDR3 protein: CASVLAGALYEQYF; CDR3 DNA: TGTGCCAGTGTTCTAGCGGGGGCACTCTACGAGCAGTACTTC
D gene: TRBD2; CDR3 length: 17; J gene: TRBJ2-2; V gene: TRBV10-3; clone size: NA; CDR3 protein: CAIRDLGGRANTGELFF; CDR3 DNA: TGTGCCATCAGGGACTTAGGCGGGAGGGCCAACACCGGGGAGCTGTTTTTT
D gene: NA; CDR3 length: 15; J gene: TRBJ1-2; V gene: TRBV11-2; clone size: NA; CDR3 protein: CASSPFFGGRDGYTF; CDR3 DNA: TGTGCCAGCAGCCCCTTTTTTGGGGGGAGGGATGGCTACACCTTC
D gene: NA; CDR3 length: 16; J gene: TRBJ1-3; V gene: TRBV5-1; clone size: NA; CDR3 protein: CASSGEGVLSGNTIYF; CDR3 DNA: TGCGCCAGCAGCGGGGAGGGTGTACTCTCTGGAAACACCATATATTTT
D gene: NA; CDR3 length: 14; J gene: TRBJ2-7; V gene: TRBV6-5; clone size: NA; CDR3 protein: CASSYRGIGYEQYF; CDR3 DNA: TGTGCCAGCAGTTACCGAGGGATCGGTTACGAGCAGTACTTC
D gene: TRBD2; CDR3 length: 14; J gene: TRBJ2-1; V gene: TRBV6-5; clone size: NA; CDR3 protein: CASRKAGGPYEQFF; CDR3 DNA: TGTGCCAGCAGGAAAGCGGGAGGGCCCTATGAGCAGTTCTTC
D gene: TRBD1; CDR3 length: 14; J gene: TRBJ1-2; V gene: TRBV5-6; clone size: NA; CDR3 protein: CASSSIDRVPGYTF; CDR3 DNA: TGTGCCAGCAGCTCTATCGACAGGGTCCCTGGCTACACCTTC
D gene: TRBD1; CDR3 length: 15; J gene: TRBJ1-1; V gene: TRBV5-1; clone size: NA; CDR3 protein: CASSLFDRGLTEAFF; CDR3 DNA: TGCGCCAGCAGCTTGTTCGACAGGGGTTTAACTGAAGCTTTCTTT
D gene: TRBD2; CDR3 length: 15; J gene: TRBJ2-5; V gene: TRBV2; clone size: few; CDR3 protein: CASSAPSSGSKTQYF; CDR3 DNA: TGTGCCAGCAGTGCCCCTAGTAGCGGGAGTAAGACCCAGTACTTC
D gene: NA; CDR3 length: 12; J gene: TRBJ2-7; V gene: TRBV30; clone size: NA; CDR3 protein: CAWGASSYEQYF; CDR3 DNA: TGTGCCTGGGGGGCCAGCTCCTACGAGCAGTACTTC
D gene: NA; CDR3 length: 19; J gene: TRBJ2-1; V gene: TRBV5-1; clone size: NA; CDR3 protein: CASSYGTREKIESYNEQFF; CDR3 DNA: TGCGCCAGCAGCTACGGGACAAGAGAGAAGATAGAGTCCTACAATGAGCAGTTCTTC
D gene: NA; CDR3 length: 16; J gene: TRBJ2-1; V gene: TRBV24-1; clone size: NA; CDR3 protein: CATTAGRGQLYNEQFF; CDR3 DNA: TGTGCCACCACCGCCGGCCGGGGACAACTATACAATGAGCAGTTCTTC
D gene: NA; CDR3 length: 14; J gene: TRBJ1-3; V gene: TRBV6-1; clone size: NA; CDR3 protein: CASSEDLAGNTIYF; CDR3 DNA: TGTGCCAGCAGTGAAGATCTGGCAGGAAACACCATATATTTT
D gene: TRBD2; CDR3 length: 18; J gene: TRBJ2-2; V gene: TRBV4-2; clone size: NA; CDR3 protein: CASSQGPGLAGGTGELFF; CDR3 DNA: TGTGCCAGCAGCCAAGGACCGGGACTAGCGGGAGGGACCGGGGAGCTGTTTTTT
D gene: NA; CDR3 length: 13; J gene: TRBJ2-7; V gene: TRBV4-1; clone size: NA; CDR3 protein: CASSHVGVYEQYF; CDR3 DNA: TGCGCCAGCAGCCACGTAGGGGTGTACGAGCAGTACTTC
D gene: NA; CDR3 length: 16; J gene: TRBJ2-7; V gene: TRBV5-4; clone size: NA; CDR3 protein: CASSLAKGSGTYEQYF; CDR3 DNA: TGTGCCAGCAGCCTGGCCAAGGGTAGCGGTACCTACGAGCAGTACTTC